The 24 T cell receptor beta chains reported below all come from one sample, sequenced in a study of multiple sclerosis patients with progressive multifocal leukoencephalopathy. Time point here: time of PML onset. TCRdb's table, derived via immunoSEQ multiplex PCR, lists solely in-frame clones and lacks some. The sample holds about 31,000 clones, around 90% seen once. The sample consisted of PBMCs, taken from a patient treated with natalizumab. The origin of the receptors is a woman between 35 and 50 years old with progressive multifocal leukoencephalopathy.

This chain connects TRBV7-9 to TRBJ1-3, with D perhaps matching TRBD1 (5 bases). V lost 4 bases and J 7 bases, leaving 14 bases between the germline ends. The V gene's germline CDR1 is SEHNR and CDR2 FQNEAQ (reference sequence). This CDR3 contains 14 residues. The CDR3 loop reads CASSSGLLGNTIYF. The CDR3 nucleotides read TGTGCCAGCAGCTCGGGACTCTTAGGCAACACCATATATTTT. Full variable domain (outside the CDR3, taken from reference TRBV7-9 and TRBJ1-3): DTGVSQNPRHKITKRGQNVTFRCDPISEHNRLYWYRQTLGQGPEFLTYFQNEAQLEKSRLLSDRFSAERPKGSFSTLEIQRTEQGDSAMYLCASSSGLLGNTIYFGEGSWLTVV.

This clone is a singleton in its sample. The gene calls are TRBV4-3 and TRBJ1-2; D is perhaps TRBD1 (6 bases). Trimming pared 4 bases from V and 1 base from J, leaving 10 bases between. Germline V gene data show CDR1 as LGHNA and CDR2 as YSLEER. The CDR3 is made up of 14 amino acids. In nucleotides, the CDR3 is TGCGCCAGCAGCCGTACAGGGAATAACTATGGCTACACCTTC. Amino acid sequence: CASSRTGNNYGYTF.

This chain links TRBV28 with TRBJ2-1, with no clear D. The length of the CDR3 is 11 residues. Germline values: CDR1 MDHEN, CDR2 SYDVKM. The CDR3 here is CASGRNNEQFF. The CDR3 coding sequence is TGTGCTTCTGGGCGCAACAATGAGCAGTTCTTC.

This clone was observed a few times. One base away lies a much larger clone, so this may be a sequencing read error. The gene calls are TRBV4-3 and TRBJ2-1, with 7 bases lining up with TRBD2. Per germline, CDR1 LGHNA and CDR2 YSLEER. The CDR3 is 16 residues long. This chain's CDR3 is CATSQDGGGYNNEQFF. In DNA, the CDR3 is TGCGCCACCAGCCAAGATGGGGGGGGGTACAACAATGAGCAGTTCTTC.

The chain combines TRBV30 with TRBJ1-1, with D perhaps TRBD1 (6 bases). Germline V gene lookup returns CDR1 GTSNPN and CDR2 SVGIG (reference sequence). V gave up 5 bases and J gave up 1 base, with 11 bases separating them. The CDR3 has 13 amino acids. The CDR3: CAWDTGPNTEAFF. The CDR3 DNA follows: TGTGCCTGGGATACAGGGCCGAACACTGAAGCTTTCTTT.

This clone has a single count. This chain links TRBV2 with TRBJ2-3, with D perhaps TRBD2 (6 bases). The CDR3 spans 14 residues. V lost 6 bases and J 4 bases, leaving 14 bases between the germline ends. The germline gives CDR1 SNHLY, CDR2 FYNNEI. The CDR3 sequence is CASRPGEPADTQYF. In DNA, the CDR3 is TGTGCCAGCAGACCGGGAGAACCGGCAGATACGCAGTATTTT.

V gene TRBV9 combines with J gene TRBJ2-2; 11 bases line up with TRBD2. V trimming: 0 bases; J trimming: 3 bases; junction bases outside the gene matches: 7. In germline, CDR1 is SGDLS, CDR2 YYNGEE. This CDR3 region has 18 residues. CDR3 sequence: CASSVGWASGRYTGELFF. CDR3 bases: TGTGCCAGCAGCGTAGGATGGGCTAGCGGGAGGTACACCGGGGAGCTGTTTTTT.

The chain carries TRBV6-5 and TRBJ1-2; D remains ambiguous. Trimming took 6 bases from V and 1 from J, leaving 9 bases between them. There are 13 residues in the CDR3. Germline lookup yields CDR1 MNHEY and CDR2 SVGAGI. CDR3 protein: CASSPQRNYGYTF. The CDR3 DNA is TGTGCCAGCAGCCCACAGCGTAACTATGGCTACACCTTC.

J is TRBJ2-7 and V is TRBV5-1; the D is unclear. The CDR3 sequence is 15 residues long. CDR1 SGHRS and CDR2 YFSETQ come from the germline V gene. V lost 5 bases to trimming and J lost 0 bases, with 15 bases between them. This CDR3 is CASRLSQTRSYEQYF. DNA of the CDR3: TGCGCCAGCAGATTGAGCCAGACCCGCTCCTACGAGCAGTACTTC.

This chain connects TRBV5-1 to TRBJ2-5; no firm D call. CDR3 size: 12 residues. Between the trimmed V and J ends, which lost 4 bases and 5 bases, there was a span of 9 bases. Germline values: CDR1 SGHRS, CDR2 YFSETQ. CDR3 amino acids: CASSTGQETQYF. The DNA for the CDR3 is TGCGCCAGCAGCACGGGCCAGGAGACCCAGTACTTC.

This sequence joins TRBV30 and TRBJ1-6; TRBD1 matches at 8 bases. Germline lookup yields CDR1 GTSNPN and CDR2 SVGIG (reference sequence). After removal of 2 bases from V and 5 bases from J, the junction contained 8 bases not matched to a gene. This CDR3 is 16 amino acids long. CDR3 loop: CAWSYPDRGDNSPLHF. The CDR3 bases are TGTGCCTGGAGTTACCCCGACAGGGGCGATAATTCACCCCTCCACTTT.

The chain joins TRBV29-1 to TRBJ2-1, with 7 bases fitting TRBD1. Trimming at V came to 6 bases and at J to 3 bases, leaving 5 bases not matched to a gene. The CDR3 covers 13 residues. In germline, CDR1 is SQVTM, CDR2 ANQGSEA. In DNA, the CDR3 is TGCAGCGTCGGACAGGTCTTCTACAATGAGCAGTTCTTC. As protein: CSVGQVFYNEQFF.

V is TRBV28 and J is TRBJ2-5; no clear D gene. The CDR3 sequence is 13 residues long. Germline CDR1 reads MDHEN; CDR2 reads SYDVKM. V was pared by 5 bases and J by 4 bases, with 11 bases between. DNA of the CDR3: TGTGCCAGCAGTAAAGGCCCTATAGAGACCCAGTACTTC. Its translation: CASSKGPIETQYF.

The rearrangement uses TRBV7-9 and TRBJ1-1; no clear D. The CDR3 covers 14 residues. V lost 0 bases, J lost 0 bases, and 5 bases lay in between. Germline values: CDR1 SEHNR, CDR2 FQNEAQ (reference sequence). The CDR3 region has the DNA TGTGCCAGCAGCTTAGCAAGTATGAACACTGAAGCTTTCTTT. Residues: CASSLASMNTEAFF.

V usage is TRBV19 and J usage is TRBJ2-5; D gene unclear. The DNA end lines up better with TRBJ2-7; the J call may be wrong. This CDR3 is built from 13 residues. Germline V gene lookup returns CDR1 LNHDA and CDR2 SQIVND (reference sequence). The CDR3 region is CASSTAVWDEQYF. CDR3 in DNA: TGTGCCAGTAGTACGGCCGTCTGGGACGAGCAGTACTTC.

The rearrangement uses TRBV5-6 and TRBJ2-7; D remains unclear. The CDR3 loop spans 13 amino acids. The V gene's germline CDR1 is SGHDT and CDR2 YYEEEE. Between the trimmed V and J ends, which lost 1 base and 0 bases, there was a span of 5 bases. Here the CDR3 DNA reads TGTGCCAGCAGCTTGTACAGCTCCTACGAGCAGTACTTC. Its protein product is CASSLYSSYEQYF.

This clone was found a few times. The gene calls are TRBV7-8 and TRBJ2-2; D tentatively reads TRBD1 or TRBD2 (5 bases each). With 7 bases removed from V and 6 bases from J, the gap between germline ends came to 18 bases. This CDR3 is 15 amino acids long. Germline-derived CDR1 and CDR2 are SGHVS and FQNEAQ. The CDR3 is CASTPGTPLAGELFF. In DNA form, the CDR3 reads TGTGCCAGCACACCCGGGACCCCCCTGGCCGGGGAGCTGTTTTTT. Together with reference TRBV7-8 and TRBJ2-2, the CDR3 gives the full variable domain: GAGVSQSPRYKVAKRGQDVALRCDPISGHVSLFWYQQALGQGPEFLTYFQNEAQLDKSGLPSDRFFAERPEGSVSTLKIQRTQQEDSAVYLCASTPGTPLAGELFFGEGSRLTVL.

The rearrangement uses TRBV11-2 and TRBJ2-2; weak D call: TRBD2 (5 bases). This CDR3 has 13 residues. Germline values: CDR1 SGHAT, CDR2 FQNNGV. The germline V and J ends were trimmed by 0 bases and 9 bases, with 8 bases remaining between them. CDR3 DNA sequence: TGTGCCAGCAGCTTAGATGGAGGCCGGGAGCTGTTTTTT. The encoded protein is CASSLDGGRELFF. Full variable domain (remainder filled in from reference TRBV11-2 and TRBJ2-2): EAGVAQSPRYKIIEKRQSVAFWCNPISGHATLYWYQQILGQGPKLLIQFQNNGVVDDSQLPKDRFSAERLKGVDSTLKIQPAKLEDSAVYLCASSLDGGRELFFGEGSRLTVL.

CDR3 bases: TGTGCCATCAGTGATTTGGGGGGACAAGAGACCCAGTACTTC. As protein: CAISDLGGQETQYF. The J gene is TRBJ2-5, the V gene TRBV10-3; a possible D gene is TRBD2 (6 bases). CDR1 ENHRY and CDR2 SYGVKD come from the germline V gene. CDR3 length: 14 amino acids. Trimming stripped 3 bases from V and 2 bases from J, with 10 bases between.

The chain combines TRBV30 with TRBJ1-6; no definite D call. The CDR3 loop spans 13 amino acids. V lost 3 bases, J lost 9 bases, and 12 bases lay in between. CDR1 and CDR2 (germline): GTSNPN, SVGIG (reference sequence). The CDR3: CAWREGPGSPLHF. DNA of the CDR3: TGTGCCTGGAGGGAGGGTCCCGGTTCACCCCTCCACTTT.

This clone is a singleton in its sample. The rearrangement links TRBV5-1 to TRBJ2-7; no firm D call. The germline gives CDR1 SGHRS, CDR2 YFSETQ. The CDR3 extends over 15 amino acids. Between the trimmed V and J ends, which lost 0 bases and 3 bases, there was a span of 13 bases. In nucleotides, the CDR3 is TGCGCCAGCAGCTTGGGGGGTAACGGATTCTACGAGCAGTACTTC. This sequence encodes CASSLGGNGFYEQYF.

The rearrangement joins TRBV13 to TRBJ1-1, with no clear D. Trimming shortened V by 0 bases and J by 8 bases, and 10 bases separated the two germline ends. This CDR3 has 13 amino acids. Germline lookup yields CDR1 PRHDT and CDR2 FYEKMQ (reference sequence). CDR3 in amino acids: CASSLGWNREAFF. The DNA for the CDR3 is TGTGCCAGCAGCTTAGGATGGAACAGAGAAGCTTTCTTT.

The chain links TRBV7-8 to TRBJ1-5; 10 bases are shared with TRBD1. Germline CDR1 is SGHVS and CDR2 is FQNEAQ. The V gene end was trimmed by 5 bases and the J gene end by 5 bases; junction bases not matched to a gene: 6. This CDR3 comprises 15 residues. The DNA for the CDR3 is TGTGCCAGCAGCACTCGACAGGGGGCTGATCAGCCCCAGCATTTT. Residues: CASSTRQGADQPQHF.

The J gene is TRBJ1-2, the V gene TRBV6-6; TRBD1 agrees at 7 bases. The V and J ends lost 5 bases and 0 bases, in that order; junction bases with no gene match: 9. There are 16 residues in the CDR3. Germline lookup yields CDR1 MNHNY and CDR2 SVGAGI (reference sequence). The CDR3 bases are TGTGCCAGCAGTCGACCCGGGACAGCCGCTAACTATGGCTACACCTTC. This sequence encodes CASSRPGTAANYGYTF.